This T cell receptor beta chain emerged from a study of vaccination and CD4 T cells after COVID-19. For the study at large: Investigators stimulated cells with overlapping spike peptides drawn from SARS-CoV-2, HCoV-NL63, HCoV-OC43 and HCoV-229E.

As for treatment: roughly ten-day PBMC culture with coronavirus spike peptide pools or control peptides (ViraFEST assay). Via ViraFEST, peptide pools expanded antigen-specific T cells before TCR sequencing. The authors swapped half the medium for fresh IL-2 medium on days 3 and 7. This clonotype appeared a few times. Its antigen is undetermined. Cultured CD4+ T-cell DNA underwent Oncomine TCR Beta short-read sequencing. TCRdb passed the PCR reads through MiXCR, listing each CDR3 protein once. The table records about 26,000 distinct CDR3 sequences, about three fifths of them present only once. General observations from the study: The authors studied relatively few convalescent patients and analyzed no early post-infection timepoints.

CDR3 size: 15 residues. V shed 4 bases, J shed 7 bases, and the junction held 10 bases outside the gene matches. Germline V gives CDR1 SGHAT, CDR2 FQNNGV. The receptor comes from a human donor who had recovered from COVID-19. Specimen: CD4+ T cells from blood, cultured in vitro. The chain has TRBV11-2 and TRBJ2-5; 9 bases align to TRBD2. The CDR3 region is CASSYSAGGRGTQYF. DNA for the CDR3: TGTGCCAGCAGCTACTCTGCGGGGGGGCGCGGGACCCAGTACTTC. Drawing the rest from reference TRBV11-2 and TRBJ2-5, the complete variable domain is EAGVAQSPRYKIIEKRQSVAFWCNPISGHATLYWYQQILGQGPKLLIQFQNNGVVDDSQLPKDRFSAERLKGVDSTLKIQPAKLEDSAVYLCASSYSAGGRGTQYFGPGTRLLVL.